This TCR beta chain appears in the sequencing data of a study of cytomegalovirus exposure and HLA in healthy donors. Study-level points and caveats: Within an earlier analysis, most TCR beta V segments proved productive either about 90% or about 30% of the time. V- and J-gene trimming in TCR beta was tied to a missense DCLRE1C variant by an analysis performed later. In a later analysis, donors in an Asian-associated ancestry cluster reportedly had fewer N-insertions in productive TCRs than the cohort mean.

PCR involved 60 Vbeta and 13 Jbeta primers. Produced via immunoSEQ multiplex PCR; TCRdb's table is partial and in-frame only. The data contain 150,000 or so clones, about 70% of them singletons. Each donor was healthy, and each was a bone marrow donor. Germline V CDR1 and CDR2: SNHLY, FYNNEI. The CDR3 loop spans 14 amino acids. Trimming at V came to 3 bases and at J to 6 bases, leaving 5 bases not matched to a gene. Comment on this clone: Its antigen is still unknown.

The J gene is TRBJ2-1, the V gene TRBV2, with 7 bases lining up with TRBD2. Specimen: PBMCs. This receptor was taken from a male donor in good health and CMV-seronegative. The CDR3 nucleotides read TGTGCCAGCAGTGATAACGGGAGGCTCAATGAGCAGTTCTTC. This gives the protein CASSDNGRLNEQFF. Using reference TRBV2 and TRBJ2-1 for the parts outside the CDR3, the full variable domain is EPEVTQTPSHQVTQMGQEVILRCVPISNHLYFYWYRQILGQKVEFLVSFYNNEISEKSEIFDDQFSVERPDGSNFTLKIRSTKLEDSAMYFCASSDNGRLNEQFFGPGTRLTVL.